This T cell receptor beta chain was sequenced in a study of T cell responses to AZD1222 COVID-19 vaccine. Findings and limits, study-wide: Breadth and depth of Spike-specific TCRs rose after two AZD1222 doses.

TCRdb's copy holds only in-frame clones and misses some; the assay was immunoSEQ multiplex PCR. This table holds under 170,000 clones, under 95% found once. This CDR3 comprises 17 residues. Germline V gene data show CDR1 as MDHEN and CDR2 as SYDVKM. V gave up 3 bases and J gave up 5 bases, with 19 bases separating them. Regarding this clone: Its specificity is not known.

This chain links TRBV28 with TRBJ1-4, with TRBD1 as a possible D gene (6 bases). The source material was peripheral blood, sampled 28 days after the second AZD1222 dose. This sequence originates from an adult who received the AZD1222 COVID-19 vaccine. This chain's CDR3 is CASSFSLGGARNEKLFF. The CDR3 DNA follows: TGTGCCAGCAGTTTTTCCCTTGGGGGGGCAAGGAATGAAAAACTGTTTTTT.